One sample yielded the 3 T cell receptor beta chains listed below, sequenced in a study of radiation and T cells in renal cell carcinoma. Documented time point: blood 2 weeks post-SBRT. Treatment given: 15 Gy SBRT to primary tumor, nephrectomy 4 weeks later. Assay: immunoSEQ multiplex PCR; the TCRdb copy retains only in-frame clones and omits some. The sample yields some 58,000 clones, around 80% seen once. This specimen consisted of blood, obtained from a patient whose treatment included radiotherapy and nephrectomy. The receptors here all came from a man in his sixties with renal cell carcinoma.

V gene TRBV14 combines with J gene TRBJ1-2; D perhaps matches TRBD1 (6 bases). The germline CDR1 and CDR2 sequences are SGHDN and FVKESK. V was cut by 1 base and J by 7 bases, with 10 bases left in between. CDR3 length: 13 residues. This CDR3 reads CASSQGDKGGYTF. The CDR3 DNA is TGTGCCAGCAGCCAAGGGGACAAGGGTGGCTACACCTTC.

In its sample, this clone was seen a few times. V gene TRBV19 combines with J gene TRBJ1-1; 8 bases fit TRBD1. J lost 5 bases, V lost 5 bases, and 7 bases had no gene match. This CDR3 is built from 14 residues. CDR1 is LNHDA and CDR2 is SQIVND in the germline V gene (reference sequence). CDR3 coding DNA: TGTGCCAGTAGTGCGTGGACAGGGCGGACTGAAGCTTTCTTT. This sequence encodes CASSAWTGRTEAFF.

This clone was detected once. CDR3 protein: CASSTRGGSTDTQYF. For the CDR3, the DNA is TGTGCCAGCAGCACCCGGGGAGGTAGCACAGATACGCAGTATTTT. J is TRBJ2-3 and V is TRBV9; possibly TRBD2 for D (6 bases). V shed 4 bases and J shed 0 bases, with 12 bases lying between them. Looked up from germline, CDR1 is SGDLS and CDR2 is YYNGEE. The CDR3 contains 15 residues.